The present TCR beta chain was sequenced within a study of Ad26.COV2.S vaccination and SARS-CoV-2 variants. Treatment of the sample: 19 received Ad26.COV2.S at low or high dose, single or two shots; roughly five received placebo; per-sample allocation not given. Vaccine and placebo recipients were sampled on day 63 after the first injection. Profiled with immunoSEQ multiplex PCR; TCRdb holds only in-frame clones, not every one. The data hold 360,000 or so clones, with 70% to 90% observed a single time. The TCR comes from a person between 18 and 65 years old who received the Ad26.COV2.S COVID-19 vaccine or a placebo. Sequencing used peripheral blood, obtained in a trial of Ad26.COV2.S vaccine versus placebo.

The CDR3 coding sequence is TGTGCCAGCAGCTTAGGGGGACTAGTTGACATTGAGCAGTTCTTC. It codes for CASSLGGLVDIEQFF. The chain has TRBV7-9 and TRBJ2-1; 8 positions match TRBD2. The CDR3 sequence is 15 residues long. Germline lookup yields CDR1 SEHNR and CDR2 FQNEAQ (reference sequence). The J segment lost 9 bases and the V segment lost 1 base, leaving 8 bases of the junction unmatched.